This entry lists 2 T cell receptor beta chains sequenced from one sample in a study of cytomegalovirus exposure and HLA in healthy donors. Amplification used 60 Vbeta primers and 13 Jbeta primers. The data were produced by immunoSEQ multiplex PCR, yet TCRdb's version contains in-frame clones alone and is incomplete. The data hold 100,000 to 150,000 clones, with approximately 15% observed a single time. The specimen sequenced was PBMCs. The receptors were gathered from a woman aged 18-29 years in good health and CMV-seronegative.

The chain employs TRBV6-6 and TRBJ1-2, with D tentatively TRBD1 (6 bases). Germline CDR1 and CDR2: MNHNY and SVGAGI (reference sequence). The CDR3 runs 14 residues. The V end was cut by 6 bases, the J end by 7 bases, with 18 bases between. The CDR3 reads CASSPQDTRGGYTF. Here the CDR3 DNA reads TGTGCCAGCAGCCCACAGGATACCAGGGGTGGCTACACCTTC.

This sequence joins TRBV6-1 and TRBJ1-5, with 11 bases identical to TRBD1. CDR1 MNHNS and CDR2 SASEGT come from the germline V gene. The V gene end was trimmed by 4 bases and the J gene end by 4 bases; junction bases not matched to a gene: 6. This CDR3 has 16 residues. The CDR3 DNA follows: TGTGCCAGCAGTGTACCGGGGACAGGGGGTAATCAGCCCCAGCATTTT. Protein: CASSVPGTGGNQPQHF.